Listed below are T cell receptor beta chains from one sample, sequenced in a study of T cell responses to AZD1222 COVID-19 vaccine. The method was immunoSEQ multiplex PCR; TCRdb's version includes in-frame clones alone and lacks a portion of them. The table has some 99,000 clones, around 90% seen once. Sequencing was performed on peripheral blood, taken on day 0 of MenACWY control vaccination. The source is an adult in good health. Both conserved end residues are part of each CDR3. The D gene is left open where the match is weak. Expanded clones get a size class; other rows say once, few or many, or leave the size out.

TRBJ2-2	NA	NA	TRBV7-8	TGTGCCAGCAGACCCTACCACGTTAGTATCACCGGGGAGCTGTTTTTT	CASRPYHVSITGELFF
TRBJ1-1	NA	TRBD1	TRBV6-1	TGTGCCAGCAGTGAATTCCCAGGGGGGATGAACACTGAAGCTTTCTTT	CASSEFPGGMNTEAFF
TRBJ2-7	NA	NA	TRBV20-1	TGCAGTGCTGTACTCGCGGGGCAGTACTTC	CSAVLAGQYF
TRBJ1-2	few	NA	TRBV6-5	TGTGCCAGCAGCGGACAGATCTATGGCTACACCTTC	CASSGQIYGYTF
TRBJ2-2	NA	TRBD2	TRBV10-3	TGTGCCACCCAGGGGGCTTCGGGACTAGCGGGACACACCGGGGAGCTGTTTTTT	CATQGASGLAGHTGELFF
TRBJ1-5	NA	NA	TRBV18	TGTGCCAGCTCATCCGGGCACACTAGCGATCAGCCCCAGCATTTT	CASSSGHTSDQPQHF
TRBJ1-6	NA	NA	TRBV19	TGTGCCAGTAGTCCCGGAATAGGGACCCTCCACTTT	CASSPGIGTLHF
TRBJ2-1	NA	NA	TRBV7-9	TGTGCCAGCAGCCAACTTGCCCAGGGGTGGGGTCGGAAGTTCTTC	CASSQLAQGWGRKFF
TRBJ1-4	NA	TRBD1	TRBV4-1	TGCGCCAGCAGCCAAGTTTCAGGGGGCGAAGGTGAAAAACTGTTTTTT	CASSQVSGGEGEKLFF
TRBJ2-7	once	TRBD2	TRBV5-1	TGCGCCAGCAGCTTGGGGCTGGGGGGGACGGGCTACGAGCAGTACTTC	CASSLGLGGTGYEQYF
TRBJ1-6	once	NA	TRBV2	TGTGCCAGCCGCATCGGGACACCTTCTTCACCCCTCCACTTT	CASRIGTPSSPLHF
TRBJ2-5	NA	NA	TRBV6-1	TGTGCCAGCAGTGATCGGGGGCCGGGGGAGACCCAGTACTTC	CASSDRGPGETQYF
TRBJ2-7	NA	NA	TRBV28	TGTGCCAGCAGTTTGGCCTCTGGAGGGACCTACGAGCAGTACTTC	CASSLASGGTYEQYF
TRBJ1-6	NA	NA	TRBV5-1	TGCGCCAGCAGCCCGGGTGGGGCGGGTAATTCACCCCTCCACTTT	CASSPGGAGNSPLHF